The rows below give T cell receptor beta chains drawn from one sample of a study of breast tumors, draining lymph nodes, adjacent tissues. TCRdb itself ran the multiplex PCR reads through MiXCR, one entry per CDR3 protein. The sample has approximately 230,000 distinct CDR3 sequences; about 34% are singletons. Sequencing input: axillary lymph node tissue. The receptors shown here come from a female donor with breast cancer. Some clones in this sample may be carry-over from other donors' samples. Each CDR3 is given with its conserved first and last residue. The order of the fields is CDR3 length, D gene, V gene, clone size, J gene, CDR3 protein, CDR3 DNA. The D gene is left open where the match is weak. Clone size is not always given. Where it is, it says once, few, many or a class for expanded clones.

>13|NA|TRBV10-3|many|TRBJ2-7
CAISEKRDYEQYF
TGTGCCATCAGTGAAAAAAGGGACTACGAGCAGTACTTC
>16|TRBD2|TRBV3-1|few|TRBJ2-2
CASSQRPAGNTGELFF
TGTGCCAGCAGCCAAAGACCAGCGGGAAACACCGGGGAGCTGTTTTTT
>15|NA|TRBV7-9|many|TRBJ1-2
CASSLGAGPVEGYPF
TGTGCCAGCAGCTTAGGAGCAGGCCCCGTCGAGGGCTACCCCTTC
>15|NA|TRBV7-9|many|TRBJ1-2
CASTTSGSPWSGYTF
TGTGCCAGCACAACCTCAGGGTCCCCATGGTCCGGCTACACCTTC
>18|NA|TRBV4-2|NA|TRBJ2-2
CASSQVGIGGGNTGELFF
TGTGCCAGCAGCCAAGTAGGGATTGGTGGGGGTAACACCGGGGAGCTGTTTTTT
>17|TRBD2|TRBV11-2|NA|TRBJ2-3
CASSLDKERDFTDTQYF
TGTGCCAGCAGCTTAGATAAGGAGCGGGACTTCACAGATACGCAGTATTTT
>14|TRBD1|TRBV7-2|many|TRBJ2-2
CASSSGQITGELFF
TGTGCCAGCAGCTCGGGACAGATTACCGGGGAGCTGTTTTTT
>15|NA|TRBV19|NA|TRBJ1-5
CASSLDRYGNQPQHF
TGTGCCAGTAGCCTCGACAGGTACGGCAATCAGCCCCAGCATTTT
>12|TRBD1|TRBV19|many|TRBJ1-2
CASRTGSRGYTF
TGTGCCAGTCGGACAGGTTCGCGCGGCTACACCTTC
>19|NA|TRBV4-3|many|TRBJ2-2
CAILPWDSGSLGNTGELFF
TGCGCCATCCTACCCTGGGACAGCGGGTCCTTAGGGAACACCGGGGAGCTGTTTTTT
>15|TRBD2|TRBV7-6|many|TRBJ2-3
CASSLTSGTTDTQYF
TGTGCCAGCAGCCTGACTAGCGGGACTACAGATACGCAGTATTTT
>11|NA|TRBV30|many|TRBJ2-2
CAWSPFGELFF
TGTGCCTGGAGTCCCTTCGGGGAGCTGTTTTTT
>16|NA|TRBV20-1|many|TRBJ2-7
CSAAEFLGGRFYEQYF
TGCAGTGCAGCAGAGTTTCTTGGGGGAAGGTTCTACGAGCAGTACTTC
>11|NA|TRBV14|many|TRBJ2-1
CASSQADSQFF
TGTGCCAGCAGCCAAGCGGATTCGCAGTTCTTC
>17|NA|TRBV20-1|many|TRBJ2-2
CSARDPRTTNRGRELFF
TGCAGTGCTAGAGATCCTCGCACGACTAACCGCGGCCGGGAGCTGTTTTTT
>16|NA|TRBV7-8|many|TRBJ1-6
CASSVSSAAPGSPLHF
TGTGCCAGCAGCGTGTCAAGTGCCGCGCCAGGGTCACCCCTCCACTTT
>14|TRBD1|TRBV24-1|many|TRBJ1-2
CATSDRTGAAGYTF
TGTGCCACCAGTGACAGGACAGGGGCGGCTGGCTACACCTTC
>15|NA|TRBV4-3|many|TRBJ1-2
CASSQVTRQAQGYTF
TGCGCCAGCAGCCAAGTTACTCGGCAGGCGCAGGGCTACACCTTC
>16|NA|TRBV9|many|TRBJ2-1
CASSPFLAASGHEQFF
TGTGCCAGCAGCCCTTTCTTAGCGGCATCGGGACATGAGCAGTTCTTC
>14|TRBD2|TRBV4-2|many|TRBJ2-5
CASSQGGSGVTQYF
TGTGCCAGCAGCCAAGGAGGTAGCGGGGTAACCCAGTACTTC
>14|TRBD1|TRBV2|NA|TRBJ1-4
CASRGQGGNEKLFF
TGTGCCAGCAGGGGACAGGGCGGTAATGAAAAACTGTTTTTT
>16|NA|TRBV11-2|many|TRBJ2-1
CASSRMADSSYNEQFF
TGTGCCAGCAGCCGGATGGCAGACAGCTCCTACAATGAGCAGTTCTTC
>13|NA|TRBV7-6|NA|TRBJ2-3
CASSLGQKNEQYF
TGTGCCAGCAGCTTAGGACAGAAGAATGAGCAGTATTTT
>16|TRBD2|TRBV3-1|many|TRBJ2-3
CASSQGLAGAPDTQYF
TGTGCCAGCAGCCAGGGACTAGCGGGAGCCCCAGATACGCAGTATTTT
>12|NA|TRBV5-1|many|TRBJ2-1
CASSRDSNEQFF
TGCGCCAGCAGCCGCGACAGTAATGAGCAGTTCTTC
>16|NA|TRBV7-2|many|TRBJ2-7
CASSLDWARSSYEQYF
TGTGCCAGCAGCTTAGATTGGGCCAGGTCGTCATACGAGCAGTACTTC
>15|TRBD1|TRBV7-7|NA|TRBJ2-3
CASSLGTGGADTQYF
TGTGCTAGCAGCTTAGGGACAGGGGGCGCAGATACGCAGTATTTT
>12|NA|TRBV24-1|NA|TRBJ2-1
CATGQPYNEQFF
TGTGCCACCGGGCAGCCTTACAATGAGCAGTTCTTC
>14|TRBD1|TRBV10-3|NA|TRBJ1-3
CAISGQGFGNTIYF
TGTGCCATTTCTGGACAGGGGTTTGGAAACACCATATATTTT
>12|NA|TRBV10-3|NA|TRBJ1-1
CAISTIGVEAFF
TGTGCCATCAGCACTATCGGGGTTGAAGCTTTCTTT
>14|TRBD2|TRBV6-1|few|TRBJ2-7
CASRLAGRGYEQYF
TGTGCCAGCAGGCTAGCGGGGCGGGGGTACGAGCAGTACTTC
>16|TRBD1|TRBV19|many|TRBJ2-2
CASSTLRDSRTGELFF
TGTGCCAGTAGTACCCTCCGGGACAGCCGCACCGGGGAGCTGTTTTTT
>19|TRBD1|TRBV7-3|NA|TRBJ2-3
CASSTGTGGRAGGSDTQYF
TGTGCCAGCAGCACAGGGACAGGGGGACGAGCGGGAGGATCAGATACGCAGTATTTT
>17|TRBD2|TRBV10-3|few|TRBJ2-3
CAISESVGGRGTDTQYF
TGTGCCATCAGTGAGTCCGTGGGCGGGAGGGGTACAGATACGCAGTATTTT
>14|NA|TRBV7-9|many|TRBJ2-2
CASSLSLGPGELFF
TGTGCCAGCAGCTTATCTCTTGGGCCCGGGGAGCTGTTTTTT
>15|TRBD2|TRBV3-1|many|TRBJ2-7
CASSQGASGRDEQYF
TGTGCCAGCAGCCAAGGGGCTAGCGGGAGGGACGAGCAGTACTTC
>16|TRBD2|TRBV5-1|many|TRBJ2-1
CASSLVAGSSYNEQFF
TGCGCCAGCAGCTTGGTAGCGGGTTCATCCTACAATGAGCAGTTCTTC
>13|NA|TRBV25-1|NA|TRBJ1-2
CASSLGSGYGYTF
TGTGCCAGCAGTTTGGGGTCAGGTTATGGCTACACCTTC
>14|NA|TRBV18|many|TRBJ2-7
CASSPRDSPDEQYF
TGTGCCAGCTCACCACGGGACTCACCCGACGAGCAGTACTTC
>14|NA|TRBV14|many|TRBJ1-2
CASSQRGFTYGYTF
TGTGCCAGCAGCCAAAGGGGTTTCACCTATGGCTACACCTTC
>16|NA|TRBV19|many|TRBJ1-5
CASRWRGRSGNQPQHF
TGTGCCAGTAGATGGAGGGGCCGATCGGGCAATCAGCCCCAGCATTTT
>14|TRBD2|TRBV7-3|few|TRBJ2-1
CASSLGLAGEKQFF
TGTGCCAGCAGCTTAGGACTAGCGGGAGAAAAGCAGTTCTTC
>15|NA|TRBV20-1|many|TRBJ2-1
CSARDGLVPYNEQFF
TGCAGTGCTAGAGATGGGCTAGTACCCTACAATGAGCAGTTCTTC
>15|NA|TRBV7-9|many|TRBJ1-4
CASSLGSLGHEKLFF
TGTGCCAGCAGCTTAGGTTCCCTAGGACATGAAAAACTGTTTTTT
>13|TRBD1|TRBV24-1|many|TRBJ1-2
CATSLGQDYGYTF
TGTGCCACCAGTCTGGGACAGGACTATGGCTACACCTTC
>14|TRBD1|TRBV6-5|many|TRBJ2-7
CASSSRDRSYEQYF
TGTGCCAGCAGTTCCCGGGACAGGTCCTACGAGCAGTACTTC
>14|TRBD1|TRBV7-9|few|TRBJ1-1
CASSSDRGSTEAFF
TGTGCCAGCAGCTCCGACAGGGGAAGCACTGAAGCTTTCTTT
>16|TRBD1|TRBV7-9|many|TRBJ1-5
CASSFGTEISNQPQHF
TGTGCCAGCAGCTTCGGGACAGAGATATCCAATCAGCCCCAGCATTTT
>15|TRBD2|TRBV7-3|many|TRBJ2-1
CASSKRERSYNEQFF
TGTGCCAGCAGCAAGCGGGAGAGATCCTACAATGAGCAGTTCTTC